Presented here are 28 T cell receptor beta chains from one specimen sequenced in a study of blood T cell repertoires in COVID-19. Sequencing was performed with immunoSEQ multiplex PCR; in TCRdb, only in-frame clones are kept and a portion is missing. Of 350,000 or so clones listed, just over 85% are singletons. The sequencing sample was made of PBMCs or T cells enriched from blood (not recorded which). The receptors stem from a woman aged 35 to 49 with acute COVID-19.

The chain carries TRBV7-2 and TRBJ1-1, with 8 bases identical to TRBD1. The CDR3 runs 16 residues. Germline CDR1 is SGHTA and CDR2 is FQGNSA. Unmatched junction bases numbered 9, after V lost 5 bases and J lost 1 base. This chain's CDR3 is CASSLRQGMANTEAFF. CDR3 nucleotide sequence: TGTGCCAGCAGCCTTAGACAGGGGATGGCGAACACTGAAGCTTTCTTT.

This clone showed up just a few times. The chain employs TRBV2 and TRBJ1-1, with D perhaps TRBD1 (5 bases). V lost 5 bases, J lost 2 bases, and 9 bases lay in between. The germline CDR1 and CDR2 sequences are SNHLY and FYNNEI. The CDR3 consists of 13 residues. The CDR3 sequence: CASSLTGNTEAFF. DNA of the CDR3: TGTGCCAGCAGTTTAACAGGTAACACTGAAGCTTTCTTT.

The chain combines TRBV23-1 with TRBJ2-3, with D tentatively TRBD1 (6 bases). TRBV23-1 is noted as an ORF with a role that remains uncertain. Trimming cost V 3 bases and J 2 bases, with 21 bases left between them. There are 18 residues in the CDR3. In nucleotides, the CDR3 is TGCGCCAGCAGTCACCAGAATAAACAGGGTCTCTCCACAGATACGCAGTATTTT. Residues: CASSHQNKQGLSTDTQYF.

The chain employs TRBV28 and TRBJ2-5; 7 bases align to TRBD1. The CDR3 extends over 16 amino acids. Germline CDR1 reads MDHEN; CDR2 reads SYDVKM. V lost 2 bases to trimming and J lost 4 bases; unmatched junction nucleotides: 10. The CDR3 sequence is CASSLPFRGSGETQYF. In DNA form, the CDR3 reads TGTGCCAGCAGTTTACCCTTCAGGGGGAGTGGAGAGACCCAGTACTTC. The whole variable domain, filled in from reference TRBV28 and TRBJ2-5, reads DVKVTQSSRYLVKRTGEKVFLECVQDMDHENMFWYRQDPGLGLRLIYFSYDVKMKEKGDIPEGYSVSREKKERFSLILESASTNQTSMYLCASSLPFRGSGETQYFGPGTRLLVL.

Ten or more counts support this clone. This rearrangement joins TRBV7-2 to TRBJ2-3, with 13 bases lining up with TRBD2. The germline V gene has CDR1 SGHTA and CDR2 FQGNSA. V gave up 4 bases and J gave up 7 bases; unmatched junction bases: 5. The CDR3 is 15 amino acids. CDR3 coding DNA: TGTGCCAGCAGCTCCGGGACTAGCGGGATATATACGCAGTATTTT. This gives the protein CASSSGTSGIYTQYF.

The chain combines TRBV7-9 with TRBJ1-6; possible D gene TRBD1, 5 bases. The CDR3 runs to 14 residues. V lost 2 bases and J 9 bases, leaving 11 bases between the germline ends. Looked up from germline, CDR1 is SEHNR and CDR2 is FQNEAQ (reference sequence). As DNA, the CDR3 is TGTGCCAGCAGCTTAATGGAGGGGACTTCACCCCTCCACTTT. Its protein is CASSLMEGTSPLHF. The full variable domain, with the rest looked up from reference TRBV7-9 and TRBJ1-6, is DTGVSQNPRHKITKRGQNVTFRCDPISEHNRLYWYRQTLGQGPEFLTYFQNEAQLEKSRLLSDRFSAERPKGSFSTLEIQRTEQGDSAMYLCASSLMEGTSPLHFGNGTRLTVT.

The chain joins TRBV10-2 to TRBJ2-7; 9 bases are shared with TRBD1. V shed 6 bases, J shed 4 bases, and the junction held 4 bases outside the gene matches. This CDR3 is 13 amino acids long. Germline V gene data show CDR1 as WSHSY and CDR2 as SAAADI. The chain's CDR3 is CASSSGQGYEQYF. CDR3 DNA: TGCGCCAGCAGCTCGGGACAGGGTTACGAGCAGTACTTC.

The chain joins TRBV28 to TRBJ2-1, with TRBD2 matching 15 bases. The ends lost 4 bases at V and 7 bases at J; junction bases unmatched: 11. CDR1 is MDHEN and CDR2 is SYDVKM in the germline V gene. The CDR3 extends over 18 amino acids. The CDR3 nucleotides are TGTGCCAGCAGTTCCCCTTTTGGACTAGCGGGAGGGTCAAATGAGCAGTTCTTC. Its protein is CASSSPFGLAGGSNEQFF.

V is TRBV19 and J is TRBJ1-5; D is possibly TRBD1 (5 bases). Between the trimmed V and J ends, which lost 7 bases and 4 bases, there was a span of 17 bases. CDR1 and CDR2 (germline): LNHDA, SQIVND (reference sequence). The CDR3 is 15 residues long. The CDR3 DNA is TGTGCCAGTACCCCCGGGGGGGAACATAATCAGCCCCAGCATTTT. Translated: CASTPGGEHNQPQHF.

The V gene is TRBV21-1, the J gene TRBJ1-4. TRBV21-1 is tagged as a pseudogene. This CDR3 spans 14 amino acids. The CDR3 region has the DNA TGTGCCAGCAGCAACTCGGTGCTCAATGAAAAACTGTTTTTT. It translates to CASSNSVLNEKLFF.

V is TRBV28 and J is TRBJ1-5, with 7 bases that match TRBD1. Unmatched junction bases numbered 7, after V lost 3 bases and J lost 2 bases. This CDR3 region has 16 residues. Germline CDR1 MDHEN, CDR2 SYDVKM. DNA for the CDR3: TGTGCCAGCAGTTTCACAGGGGTTTTGGGCAATCAGCCCCAGCATTTT. This codes for CASSFTGVLGNQPQHF.

In this sample, this clone turned up a few times. The rearrangement links TRBV24-1 to TRBJ2-1; D uncertain. V lost 1 base, J lost 6 bases, and 6 bases lay in between. The CDR3 contains 13 residues. CDR1 and CDR2 (germline): KGHDR, SFDVKD. CDR3 sequence (DNA): TGTGCCACCAGTGATTTTAATTTCAATGAGCAGTTCTTC. Its protein is CATSDFNFNEQFF.

The gene calls are TRBV7-9 and TRBJ2-2, with D maybe TRBD1 (7 bases). V lost 5 bases and J 3 bases, leaving 16 bases between the germline ends. The germline gives CDR1 SEHNR, CDR2 FQNEAQ (reference sequence). The CDR3 runs 16 residues. CDR3 bases: TGTGCCAGCAGCCCAACCGCCAGGGGGGACACCGGGGAGCTGTTTTTT. Its translation is CASSPTARGDTGELFF.

This chain joins TRBV4-2 and TRBJ2-1; 10 nucleotides match TRBD2. Trimming cost V 0 bases and J 9 bases; bases outside gene matches: 8. Germline loops: CDR1 LGHNA, CDR2 YNFKEQ. CDR3 length: 16 residues. The CDR3: CASSQDSLAGAGEQFF. Here the CDR3 DNA reads TGTGCCAGCAGCCAAGATAGCCTAGCGGGAGCCGGTGAGCAGTTCTTC.

The genes are TRBV19 and TRBJ2-1, with 7 bases matching TRBD1. With 4 bases clipped from V and 9 bases from J, the junction kept 9 bases outside the gene matches. Germline V CDR1 and CDR2: LNHDA, SQIVND (reference sequence). The CDR3 length is 14 residues. The CDR3 bases are TGTGCCAGTAGTAGGGGACAGACTGTGGGTGAGCAGTTCTTC. Protein product: CASSRGQTVGEQFF.

V gene TRBV15 combines with J gene TRBJ1-5, with D perhaps TRBD1 (6 bases). From germline, CDR1 is LNHNV and CDR2 YYDKDF (reference sequence). This CDR3 spans 16 amino acids. The germline V and J ends were trimmed by 1 base and 1 base, with 11 bases remaining between them. The CDR3 region is CATSRGGTSSNQPQHF. In DNA, the CDR3 is TGTGCCACCAGCAGAGGAGGGACATCGAGCAATCAGCCCCAGCATTTT.

This clone was observed a single time. The gene calls are TRBV10-3 and TRBJ1-2; D is ambiguous. V shed 0 bases and J shed 6 bases, with 5 bases lying between them. This CDR3 comprises 12 residues. The germline V gene has CDR1 ENHRY and CDR2 SYGVKD. DNA for the CDR3: TGTGCCATCAGTGAGTCTGTCGATGGCTACACCTTC. It encodes CAISESVDGYTF.

The V gene is TRBV28, the J gene TRBJ1-5, with TRBD1 matching over 8 bases. Germline V gives CDR1 MDHEN, CDR2 SYDVKM. The V gene end was trimmed by 6 bases and the J gene end by 5 bases; junction bases not matched to a gene: 21. This CDR3 has 19 residues. CDR3 DNA sequence: TGTGCCAGCAGCCCTTATGTTAGGGGGGTCGGGACAGGAGATCAGCCCCAGCATTTT. Protein sequence: CASSPYVRGVGTGDQPQHF. Supplemented by reference TRBV28 and TRBJ1-5, the full variable domain reads DVKVTQSSRYLVKRTGEKVFLECVQDMDHENMFWYRQDPGLGLRLIYFSYDVKMKEKGDIPEGYSVSREKKERFSLILESASTNQTSMYLCASSPYVRGVGTGDQPQHFGDGTRLSIL.

Points on this clone: Other DNA sequences from this sample encode an identical CDR3 as well. The chain employs TRBV4-2 and TRBJ1-1, with TRBD1 identical over 7 bases. Trimming cost V 3 bases and J 2 bases; bases outside gene matches: 3. The CDR3 spans 14 residues. Germline V gives CDR1 LGHNA, CDR2 YNFKEQ. This CDR3 is CASSQGTANTEAFF. The CDR3 region has the DNA TGTGCCAGCAGCCAGGGGACAGCCAACACTGAAGCTTTCTTT.

The rearrangement links TRBV5-5 to TRBJ1-3; tentatively, D is TRBD1 (5 bases). This CDR3 region has 15 residues. V was shortened by 4 bases and J by 4 bases, with 15 bases between the two germline ends. Looked up from germline, CDR1 is SGHKS and CDR2 is YYEKEE (reference sequence). The CDR3 bases are TGTGCCAGCAGCCAGGGAAGGGGTCCAGGAAACACCATATATTTT. This codes for CASSQGRGPGNTIYF.

This clone has a handful of counts. This chain joins TRBV6-5 and TRBJ1-5; 8 bases align to TRBD1. The CDR3 has 15 residues. J lost 7 bases, V lost 10 bases, and 15 bases had no gene match. Germline V gene data show CDR1 as MNHEY and CDR2 as SVGAGI. Here the CDR3 DNA reads TGTGCCACTCTGGACAGGGTCCTCCTCAAGCAGCCCCAGCATTTT. Translated: CATLDRVLLKQPQHF.

V gene TRBV4-3 combines with J gene TRBJ1-1, with 10 bases that match TRBD1. CDR3 length: 12 amino acids. The V gene's germline CDR1 is LGHNA and CDR2 YSLEER. The trim removed 4 bases at V and 10 bases at J, leaving 3 bases unmatched. In nucleotides, the CDR3 is TGCGCCAGCAGCCGGACAGGGGGAAGAGCTTTCTTT. Its translation is CASSRTGGRAFF.

The V and J genes are TRBV2 and TRBJ1-5, with D maybe TRBD1 (5 bases). This CDR3 has 13 residues. V lost 6 bases, J lost 5 bases, and 11 bases lay in between. Germline lookup yields CDR1 SNHLY and CDR2 FYNNEI. The CDR3 spells CASRKQEDQPQHF. The DNA of the CDR3 is TGTGCCAGCAGAAAACAGGAAGATCAGCCCCAGCATTTT.

The chain links TRBV23-1 to TRBJ2-1, with D possibly matching TRBD2 (5 bases). TRBV23-1 qualifies as an ORF whose function is uncertain. The CDR3 has 12 residues. Trimming cost V 2 bases and J 12 bases, with 11 bases left between them. CDR3 DNA: TGCGCCAGCAGTCAAAAGGACTTCCCGCAGTTCTTC. It is translated as CASSQKDFPQFF.

J is TRBJ2-2 and V is TRBV5-4; the D gene is possibly TRBD1 (5 bases). The CDR3 is 15 amino acids. The germline V gene encodes CDR1 SGHNT and CDR2 YYREEE (reference sequence). The germline V and J ends were trimmed by 0 bases and 4 bases, with 10 bases remaining between them. The CDR3 coding sequence is TGTGCCAGCAGCTTGGGGGGCCAAGGCACCGGGGAGCTGTTTTTT. Amino acid sequence: CASSLGGQGTGELFF.

CDR3 coding DNA: TGTGCCAGCAGCGCCAACCTGATGCAGGGTACGCAGTATTTT. Residues: CASSANLMQGTQYF. This chain uses TRBV7-3 with TRBJ2-3; tentative D call: TRBD1 (5 bases). Trimming took 5 bases from V and 8 from J, leaving 17 bases between them. Germline V CDR1 and CDR2: SGHTA, FQGTGA. CDR3 length: 14 amino acids.

The V and J genes are TRBV2 and TRBJ1-4, with D possibly being TRBD1 (5 bases). Germline CDR1 and CDR2: SNHLY and FYNNEI. Trimming took off 7 bases at V and 5 bases at J, with 14 bases between the two ends. The CDR3 is 14 residues long. CDR3 coding DNA: TGTGCCAGCACCTTAGACAGAAAGAATGAAAAACTGTTTTTT. Protein: CASTLDRKNEKLFF. Filled out from reference TRBV2 and TRBJ1-4, the complete variable domain reads EPEVTQTPSHQVTQMGQEVILRCVPISNHLYFYWYRQILGQKVEFLVSFYNNEISEKSEIFDDQFSVERPDGSNFTLKIRSTKLEDSAMYFCASTLDRKNEKLFFGSGTQLSVL.

This clone was detected only a few times. The V and J genes are TRBV2 and TRBJ1-5; 7 bases fit TRBD1. Germline values: CDR1 SNHLY, CDR2 FYNNEI. V lost 1 base to trimming and J lost 7 bases; unmatched junction nucleotides: 7. The CDR3 is made up of 15 amino acids. The DNA for the CDR3 is TGTGCCAGCAGTGAAGATGGGCAGGGGGAACAGCCCCAGCATTTT. Translated: CASSEDGQGEQPQHF.